This T cell receptor beta chain was retrieved from a study of cytomegalovirus exposure and HLA in healthy donors. Some clones are missing from TCRdb's copy, which holds only in-frame ones; the method was immunoSEQ multiplex PCR. The table lists 150,000 to 200,000 clones, around nine tenths of them singletons. Between the trimmed V and J ends, which lost 0 bases and 10 bases, there was a span of 14 bases. The CDR3 totals 14 residues. CDR1 and CDR2 (germline): SGDLS, YYNGEE. The sample was PBMCs. The rearrangement joins TRBV9 to TRBJ1-3, with D maybe TRBD1 (5 bases). This sequence originates from a man younger than 30 in good health and CMV-seropositive. CDR3 in amino acids: CASSVDGGRRTIYF. The CDR3 coding sequence is TGTGCCAGCAGCGTAGACGGGGGGAGGAGAACCATATATTTT.